Each of the 25 T cell receptor beta chains below was sequenced from the same sample in a study of blood T cell repertoires in COVID-19. Profiling relied on immunoSEQ multiplex PCR, and the TCRdb table lists in-frame clones only, not all of them. The sample shows 300,000 to 350,000 clones, about nine tenths of them seen only once. Sequencing was performed on peripheral blood. All receptors derive from a woman in her forties or fifties with COVID-19, enrolled during active disease.

The chain employs TRBV3-1 (or the pseudogene TRBV3-2) and TRBJ1-1; 7 bases map to TRBD1. With 3 bases clipped from V and 5 bases from J, the junction kept 9 bases outside the gene matches. The length of the CDR3 is 15 residues. In germline, CDR1 is LGHDT, CDR2 YNNKEL (reference sequence). Here the CDR3 DNA reads TGTGCCAGCAGCCACCCCTCGACAGGGAAGACTGAAGCTTTCTTT. It specifies CASSHPSTGKTEAFF.

On this clone itself: Different DNA sequences within this sample yield the same CDR3. In DNA, the CDR3 is TGCAGCGTCTGGGCGTGGAACACTGAAGCTTTCTTT. It is translated as CSVWAWNTEAFF. The J gene is TRBJ1-1, the V gene TRBV29-1; D is ambiguous. The CDR3 spans 12 residues. V lost 6 bases and J lost 1, with 9 bases in between. Germline V gene lookup returns CDR1 SQVTM and CDR2 ANQGSEA. The complete variable domain, with remaining parts taken from reference TRBV29-1 and TRBJ1-1, reads SAVISQKPSRDICQRGTSLTIQCQVDSQVTMMFWYRQQPGQSLTLIATANQGSEATYESGFVIDKFPISRPNLTFSTLTVSNMSPEDSSIYLCSVWAWNTEAFFGQGTRLTVV.

The rearrangement links TRBV6-5 to TRBJ2-5; 10 bases are a match to TRBD2. Germline loops: CDR1 MNHEY, CDR2 SVGAGI. This CDR3 region has 16 residues. V lost 2 bases to trimming and J lost 5 bases; unmatched junction nucleotides: 8. The CDR3 DNA follows: TGTGCCAGCAGTTACACCGCTAGCGGGAGACGGGAGACCCAGTACTTC. This codes for CASSYTASGRRETQYF.

CDR3 in amino acids: CASSPGTGRLFF. The CDR3 DNA reads TGTGCCAGCAGCCCCGGGACAGGAAGACTGTTTTTT. This chain uses TRBV11-2 with TRBJ1-4, with 8 bases identical to TRBD1. The V gene end was trimmed by 5 bases and the J gene end by 13 bases; junction bases not matched to a gene: 6. This CDR3 is 12 amino acids long. CDR1 and CDR2 (germline): SGHAT, FQNNGV.

The V gene is TRBV29-1, the J gene TRBJ2-7; D is unresolved. The CDR3 totals 13 residues. Per germline, CDR1 SQVTM and CDR2 ANQGSEA. V dropped 7 bases and J dropped 6 bases, with 19 bases sitting between them. CDR3 sequence reads: CSATARLRAEQYF. The CDR3 bases are TGCAGCGCCACGGCTAGACTTCGTGCCGAGCAGTACTTC.

CDR3 region: CASSVGSSGTTYEQYF. The CDR3 nucleotides read TGTGCCAGCAGCGTAGGGTCTAGCGGGACTACCTACGAGCAGTACTTC. The chain carries TRBV9 and TRBJ2-7; 9 bases align to TRBD2. The junction had 6 bases not matched to a gene; V was cut back by 0 bases and J by 2 bases. CDR1 and CDR2 (germline): SGDLS, YYNGEE. The CDR3 is 16 residues long.

The DNA of the CDR3 is TGTGCCAGCAGCTTAGTGACTAGCGGGAGGGCCGTGAATGAGCAGTTCTTC. Translated, it gives CASSLVTSGRAVNEQFF. The V gene is TRBV11-2, the J gene TRBJ2-1; 14 bases align to TRBD2. This CDR3 comprises 17 residues. Germline V lookup: CDR1 SGHAT, CDR2 FQNNGV. The junction had 6 bases not matched to a gene; V was cut back by 1 base and J by 7 bases.

In this sample, this clone turned up a few times. The chain uses TRBV28 and TRBJ2-7, with TRBD1 identical over 9 bases. CDR1 is MDHEN, CDR2 SYDVKM, per germline. V shed 3 bases and J 4 bases; nucleotides not matched to a gene: 7. The CDR3 extends over 15 amino acids. CDR3 sequence reads: CASSFPLTGGYEQYF. The CDR3 coding sequence is TGTGCCAGCAGTTTCCCGCTGACAGGGGGATACGAGCAGTACTTC. Full variable domain (missing parts from reference TRBV28 and TRBJ2-7): DVKVTQSSRYLVKRTGEKVFLECVQDMDHENMFWYRQDPGLGLRLIYFSYDVKMKEKGDIPEGYSVSREKKERFSLILESASTNQTSMYLCASSFPLTGGYEQYFGPGTRLTVT.

This chain links TRBV2 with TRBJ2-1; 7 positions match TRBD2. CDR1 and CDR2 from the germline V gene are SNHLY and FYNNEI. CDR3 length: 17 residues. Trimming at V came to 1 base and at J to 6 bases, leaving 12 bases not matched to a gene. Here the CDR3 DNA reads TGTGCCAGCAGTGAAGGGTTCGGCGGGAGTAGCGTCAATGAGCAGTTCTTC. Translation: CASSEGFGGSSVNEQFF. Variable domain in full (rest from reference TRBV2 and TRBJ2-1): EPEVTQTPSHQVTQMGQEVILRCVPISNHLYFYWYRQILGQKVEFLVSFYNNEISEKSEIFDDQFSVERPDGSNFTLKIRSTKLEDSAMYFCASSEGFGGSSVNEQFFGPGTRLTVL.

J is TRBJ1-6 and V is TRBV14; D is perhaps TRBD1 (6 bases). V was trimmed by 6 bases and J by 7 bases, leaving 10 bases between them. Looked up from germline, CDR1 is SGHDN and CDR2 is FVKESK. There are 13 residues in the CDR3. As DNA, the CDR3 is TGTGCCAGCAGTGGACAGTCAAATTCACCCCTCCACTTT. Protein: CASSGQSNSPLHF.

V gene TRBV18 combines with J gene TRBJ1-6; D might be TRBD1 (5 bases). Germline V gene lookup returns CDR1 KGHSH and CDR2 LQKENI. The CDR3 is 13 residues long. Trimming left V 1 base short and J 8 bases short, with 6 bases between. In nucleotides, the CDR3 is TGTGCCAGCTCACCACGGGGGGATTCACCCCTCCACTTT. This gives the protein CASSPRGDSPLHF.

The chain carries TRBV2 and TRBJ1-2; D unclear. The CDR3 is 16 amino acids. The germline V and J ends were trimmed by 8 bases and 0 bases, with 19 bases remaining between them. The V gene's germline CDR1 is SNHLY and CDR2 FYNNEI. CDR3 in DNA: TGTGCCAGCTCGCCTGGAGGCGGCAGAGCTAACTATGGCTACACCTTC. Translating gives CASSPGGGRANYGYTF.

V usage is TRBV4-2 and J usage is TRBJ1-2, with 7 bases lining up with TRBD1. In germline, CDR1 is LGHNA, CDR2 YNFKEQ. The V segment lost 0 bases and the J segment 3 bases; nucleotides outside the gene matches: 4. The CDR3 sequence is 15 residues long. CDR3 sequence reads: CASSQDTGADYGYTF. In DNA, the CDR3 is TGTGCCAGCAGCCAAGATACAGGGGCGGACTATGGCTACACCTTC.

The chain is built from TRBV24-1 and TRBJ1-5; the D is unclear. V was cut by 3 bases and J by 0 bases, with 11 bases left in between. Germline-derived CDR1 and CDR2 are KGHDR and SFDVKD. This CDR3 contains 16 residues. For the CDR3, the DNA is TGTGCCACCAGTGATGGAGGACTCAGTAGCAATCAGCCCCAGCATTTT. Translating it yields CATSDGGLSSNQPQHF.

This chain links TRBV7-7 with TRBJ2-3; 7 positions match TRBD2. Trimming at V came to 5 bases and at J to 1 base, leaving 3 bases not matched to a gene. Germline lookup yields CDR1 SSHAT and CDR2 FNYEAQ (reference sequence). The CDR3 covers 14 residues. The CDR3 sequence is CASSPTSGTDTQYF. The DNA of the CDR3 is TGTGCCAGCAGCCCCACTAGCGGCACAGATACGCAGTATTTT.

The rearrangement joins TRBV30 to TRBJ1-1; D perhaps matches TRBD1 (5 bases). V was pared by 5 bases and J by 7 bases, with 11 bases between. The CDR3 length is 11 residues. Germline-derived CDR1 and CDR2 are GTSNPN and SVGIG (reference sequence). The CDR3 DNA is TGTGCCTGGGCCCCCGGGGGTGAAGCTTTCTTT. Protein sequence: CAWAPGGEAFF.

V gene TRBV5-1 combines with J gene TRBJ2-3, with 15 bases identical to TRBD2. Germline V gives CDR1 SGHRS, CDR2 YFSETQ. CDR3 length: 16 residues. V lost 3 bases to trimming and J lost 6 bases; unmatched junction nucleotides: 5. The CDR3 nucleotides read TGCGCCAGCAGCTCGGGACTAGCGGGAGGTTGGGATACGCAGTATTTT. Translating it yields CASSSGLAGGWDTQYF.

This chain uses TRBV5-1 with TRBJ1-6, with D possibly being TRBD1 (6 bases). There are 16 residues in the CDR3. Looked up from germline, CDR1 is SGHRS and CDR2 is YFSETQ. The V end lost 0 bases, the J end lost 14 bases, and 21 bases lay between the germline ends. In DNA form, the CDR3 reads TGCGCCAGCAGCTTGGCCGGAGGTGACAGGTGGAAATCCCTCCACTTT. This gives the protein CASSLAGGDRWKSLHF. Full variable domain (rest looked up from reference TRBV5-1 and TRBJ1-6): KAGVTQTPRYLIKTRGQQVTLSCSPISGHRSVSWYQQTPGQGLQFLFEYFSETQRNKGNFPGRFSGRQFSNSRSEMNVSTLELGDSALYLCASSLAGGDRWKSLHFGNGTRLTVT.

The chain links TRBV7-9 to TRBJ2-1, with D possibly being TRBD1 (6 bases). CDR3 size: 12 residues. Trimming removed 6 bases from V and 9 bases from J, with 12 bases in between. From germline, CDR1 is SEHNR and CDR2 FQNEAQ (reference sequence). For the CDR3, the DNA is TGTGCCAGCAGACCAACAGGGATTGAGCAGTTCTTC. The encoded protein is CASRPTGIEQFF.

This clone showed up many times. The gene calls are TRBV7-8 and TRBJ2-1; the match to TRBD2 covers 13 bases. The CDR3 covers 15 residues. V shed 5 bases, J shed 4 bases, and the junction held 2 bases outside the gene matches. The germline V gene has CDR1 SGHVS and CDR2 FQNEAQ. The CDR3 loop is CASSPGLAGYNEQFF. DNA for the CDR3: TGTGCCAGCAGCCCGGGACTAGCGGGATACAATGAGCAGTTCTTC.

The rearrangement uses TRBV3-1 (or the pseudogene TRBV3-2) and TRBJ2-5, with 8 positions matching TRBD2. CDR1 is LGHDT, CDR2 YNNKEL, per germline (reference sequence). The CDR3 contains 16 residues. With V trimmed by 1 base and J by 1 base, 5 bases remained unmatched. This chain's CDR3 is CASSQGLAGFQETQYF. The CDR3 nucleotides read TGTGCCAGCAGCCAAGGGCTAGCGGGCTTCCAAGAGACCCAGTACTTC.

The CDR3 DNA follows: TGTGCCAGCAGCCCTATACGACAGGGTGGGAGCTACGAGCAGTACTTC. This encodes CASSPIRQGGSYEQYF. The chain is built from TRBV11-3 and TRBJ2-7; 7 bases fit TRBD1. The V gene end was trimmed by 5 bases and the J gene end by 3 bases; junction bases not matched to a gene: 13. Germline CDR1 is SGHNT and CDR2 is YENEEA. The CDR3 totals 16 residues.

V usage is TRBV5-4 and J usage is TRBJ2-7, with D perhaps matching TRBD1 (6 bases). The CDR3 is 14 amino acids. Between the trimmed V and J ends, which lost 2 bases and 7 bases, there was a span of 16 bases. Germline values: CDR1 SGHNT, CDR2 YYREEE (reference sequence). The CDR3 bases are TGTGCCAGCAGCTTCACAGGGTCTTTCCTGGAGCAGTACTTC. It codes for CASSFTGSFLEQYF.

The J gene is TRBJ1-1, the V gene TRBV19, with D perhaps TRBD1 (5 bases). Trimming stripped 3 bases from V and 6 bases from J, with 11 bases between. Germline CDR1 is LNHDA and CDR2 is SQIVND (reference sequence). CDR3 size: 13 residues. CDR3 nucleotide sequence: TGTGCCAGTAGTATCCGGGGGTCCCCTGAAGCTTTCTTT. Translation gives CASSIRGSPEAFF.

The rearrangement uses TRBV9 and TRBJ1-2; no clear D gene. V lost 0 bases, J lost 8 bases, and 14 bases lay in between. CDR3 size: 14 residues. Germline-derived CDR1 and CDR2 are SGDLS and YYNGEE. The CDR3 here is CASSVVEGVGGYTF. CDR3 in DNA: TGTGCCAGCAGCGTAGTAGAGGGAGTGGGCGGCTACACCTTC.